This T cell receptor (beta chain) is from a study of T cell responses to AZD1222 COVID-19 vaccine. J lost 10 bases, V lost 2 bases, and 5 bases had no gene match. Per germline, CDR1 MNHEY and CDR2 SMNVEV (reference sequence). CDR3 length: 14 residues. Study-level findings and limits: Researchers took repertoire samples only after the peak T cell response had come. Clonal diversity was possibly underestimated, and white British individuals and females predominated among donors.

Comments on this clone: Its antigen is currently unknown.

Produced via immunoSEQ multiplex PCR; TCRdb's table is partial and in-frame only. The sample gives around 190,000 clones, approximately 92% of which show up once; over 1% is in the top ten. The sequenced sample was peripheral blood, obtained on day 0 of AZD1222 vaccination. The chain joins TRBV27 to TRBJ1-6, with 7 bases identical to TRBD1. This clonotype originated in an adult in good health. The CDR3 loop is CASSLVRGRSPLHF. DNA of the CDR3: TGTGCCAGCAGTTTAGTAAGGGGGCGGTCACCCCTCCACTTT.